This TCR beta chain was sequenced for a study of blood T cells in healthy people across ages. The second PCR ran about 6 to 11 cycles with a sample-barcoded 5' primer and J-beta primers. TCRdb called the 5' RACE reads again in MiXCR, with one record for every CDR3 protein. The repertoire consists of fewer than 900,000 distinct CDR3 sequences, with around 49% occurring once and the leading ten covering roughly 30%. Overall study findings and caveats: Naive T cell percentage strongly correlated with TCR beta diversity. A greater number of naive CD4+ cells and higher diversity distinguished long-lived donors from aged donors.

Trimming cost V 6 bases and J 1 base, with 13 bases left between them. The CDR3 covers 14 residues. Germline V gene lookup returns CDR1 DFQATT and CDR2 SNEGSKA (reference sequence). On this clonotype: Its antigen is still unknown.

The TCR sequence derives from a woman in her sixties in good health. This chain joins TRBV20-1 and TRBJ2-1; D uncertain. Specimen: blood. Here the CDR3 DNA reads TGCAGTGCCGCCCAGACCCGATCCTACAATGAGCAGTTCTTC. This gives the protein CSAAQTRSYNEQFF.